Listed below are T cell receptor beta chains from one sample, sequenced in a study of T-cell memory formation after mild COVID-19. TCRdb reprocessed the 5' RACE reads with MiXCR, giving one entry per CDR3 protein. The data hold roughly 110,000 distinct CDR3 sequences, with roughly an eighth observed a single time. Sequencing was done on a sample of PBMCs or a T cell subset sorted from them (not recorded which). These receptors came from an adult woman who had mild COVID-19 (a few samples of this study predate the infection). Cell type and time point are not known. Both conserved end residues are part of each CDR3. D genes are given only for firm matches. A row's size may be missing; if present it is once, few, many or a size class.

DNA | CDR3 | J | V | size | D
TGTGCCAGCAGTCTTACCACAGTAAACACTGAAGCTTTCTTT | CASSLTTVNTEAFF | TRBJ1-1 | TRBV6-6 | NA | NA
TGTGCCAGCAGTTGGACCTGGGTCCATGAGCAGTTCTTC | CASSWTWVHEQFF | TRBJ2-1 | TRBV6-5 | NA | NA
TGTGCCAGTAGTTGGGGTAGCGGATACGAGCAGTACTTC | CASSWGSGYEQYF | TRBJ2-7 | TRBV19 | NA | NA
TGTGCCAGCAGTTTGAGAGGACAGCTTTTCTCCTACGAGCAGTACTTC | CASSLRGQLFSYEQYF | TRBJ2-7 | TRBV28 | NA | NA
TGTGCCACCAGCACCGGGGGGAACTATGAGCAGTTCTTC | CATSTGGNYEQFF | TRBJ2-1 | TRBV15 | NA | TRBD2
TGTGCCAGTAGACATGGGACAGTAGCTGGAGCTTTCTTT | CASRHGTVAGAFF | TRBJ1-1 | TRBV19 | NA | TRBD1
TGCAGCGTTTTGACAGGGGGCTCCGAGCAGTACTTC | CSVLTGGSEQYF | TRBJ2-7 | TRBV29-1 | NA | TRBD1
TGCAGTGCTAGAGATACACGGGGCCCCTACAATGAGCAGTTCTTC | CSARDTRGPYNEQFF | TRBJ2-1 | TRBV20-1 | few | NA
TGTGCTAGCAGCTTAAATGAGATAGCGGGACTGAACACCGGGGAGCTGTTTTTT | CASSLNEIAGLNTGELFF | TRBJ2-2 | TRBV7-7 | once | TRBD2
TGCGCCAGCAGCCGGTTGGGACTAGCGGACCCCATGGGCTCCTACAATGAGCAGTTCTTC | CASSRLGLADPMGSYNEQFF | TRBJ2-1 | TRBV4-3 | many | TRBD2
TGTGCCAGCAGTTTTGGGGTTAACTATGGCTACACCTTC | CASSFGVNYGYTF | TRBJ1-2 | TRBV27 | NA | NA